Included here is one T cell receptor (beta chain) sequence, with context. This sample stems from a study of CD8 T cells in Susac syndrome. RNA, at about 0.45 to 1 ug, was reverse transcribed with random hexamers. Multiplex immunoSEQ PCR targeted 54 Vbeta and 13 Jbeta TCR beta segments. One entry per CDR3 protein results from TCRdb running MiXCR on the immunoSEQ multiplex PCR reads. The table records roughly 200,000 distinct CDR3 sequences, nearly 97% of them present only once. CD8+ and CD4+ T cells circulating in blood were sequenced for TCR beta. TEMRA cells were FACS-enriched, with CD8+ and CD4+ T cells isolated negatively. V was trimmed by 6 bases and J by 2 bases, leaving 7 bases between them. The CDR3 runs 11 residues. CDR1 is DFQATT, CDR2 SNEGSKA, per germline (reference sequence).

The chain couples TRBV20-1 to TRBJ2-5, with D unresolved. Sequencing was performed on CD4+ T cells from PBMCs. The TCR originated in a human donor with multiple sclerosis. The CDR3 loop reads CSAVTQETQYF. The CDR3 region has the DNA TGCAGTGCGGTAACACAAGAGACCCAGTACTTC.